This record covers a single T cell receptor (beta chain). This clonotype came up many times. Its cognate antigen has yet to be identified. Base qualities are not recorded, but no much larger clone differs from it by a single base. At the junction V is shortened by 3 bases and J by 6 bases, with 12 bases in between. CDR1 is given as LNHDA and CDR2 as SQIVND, both from the germline V gene (reference sequence). Counted from cysteine to phenylalanine, this CDR3 has 13 amino acids. Just CDR3 DNA is preserved here, 39 bases in frame from base 1. These data come from a study of CD8+CD57+ T cells in acquired aplastic anemia listed by TCRdb under 2018. Background for the entire study: On average, sorted CD4+ and CD8+ cells yielded 3.2 ug of extracted DNA, with a range of about 0.19 to 30 ug. Mean read counts for healthy donor samples were about 10 million for CD4+ cells and some 11 million for CD8+ cells. Results the study describes overall, beyond this receptor: No significant difference in CD8+ Simpson's diversity was found between patients and healthy controls (P=0.060). Although 25 to 30 CD8+ CDR3 sequences were shared by patients and controls, these sequences appeared highly expressed in patients and within the immunodominant clones of patients.

Genomic DNA was used as template for profiling of TCR beta VDJ combinations and CDR3 sequences. TCR repertoire sequencing was run on an Illumina HiSeq 2000. Per the source publication's procedure: Repertoire assessment relied on Simpson's diversity index, CDR3 size and DJ length profiles, and TRBV/TRBJ rearrangement plots. Whichever DNA sequence was most abundant in the deep sequencing data was defined as the immunodominant clone. CDR3 amino acid sequences were checked for sharing across subjects and were also compared against the VDJdb database and published repertoires. TCRdb trimmed the raw reads at Q25, called clones with MiXCR and kept productive beta chains. CDR3 protein sequences are deduplicated, and each keeps its most common genes and DNA. TCRdb, not the authors, supplied the V and J calls. The sample data list roughly 61,000 distinct CDR3 sequences, and 45% to 70% of these were observed just once. Roughly 2.5% of the sample goes to the ten largest clones.

In the study, sorted CD4+ and CD8+ blood T cells from patients with severe aplastic anemia and from healthy subjects underwent deep sequencing of TCR repertoires. Ficoll-Paque density gradient centrifugation was used to isolate peripheral blood mononuclear cells. CD4+ and CD8+ T cells were sorted by FACS or magnetic beads before DNA extraction. Sequences were obtained from sorted CD4+, CD8+, or CD8+CD57+ T cells (not recorded which) from PBMCs. The sequence joins TRBV19 to TRBJ2-7, with the D gene not confidently named. The receptor's source is a human donor in good health, serving as a control. The CDR3 region: CASSMVFDGEQYF. The sequenced DNA is TGTGCCAGTAGTATGGTCTTCGATGGCGAGCAGTACTTC.